This T cell receptor beta chain was documented in a study of beta chain features in type 1 diabetes. A note on this clone: The antigen remains undetermined. Within the sample, other DNA sequences also encode this same CDR3.

Via CD45RO/CCR7/CD25/CD127/CD95/CD27, cells of the CD4+ naive, central memory, regulatory and stem cell-like memory subsets were sorted. Study observations and caveats: A closer apparent resemblance between naive, central memory and Treg TCRB repertoires was seen in patients than in healthy donors. TCRB rearrangement may or may not be influenced by HLA type; here this remained unresolved. Among patients with Type 1 diabetes, TCRB CDR3s were moderately but significantly shorter in every one of the four CD4+ subsets.

In germline, CDR1 is MNHNS, CDR2 SASEGT. The length of the CDR3 is 13 residues. V was shortened by 9 bases and J by 4 bases, with 10 bases between the two germline ends. As every portion of the isolated RNA was reverse transcribed, the sequencing read expressed TCRB transcripts. TCRdb keeps only in-frame clones here, not all; method: immunoSEQ multiplex PCR. This sample carries 810,000 or so clones, roughly 16% of them seen once, and the ten largest clones take 0.023%. This clonotype was sampled from a woman between 18 and 30 years old in good health. The chain links TRBV6-1 to TRBJ2-6; no clear D. Sequencing was carried out using naive CD4+ T cells from blood. DNA for the CDR3: TGTGCCAGTAGGGTGTCCGGGGCCAACGTCCTGACTTTC. It codes for CASRVSGANVLTF.